A selection of T cell receptor beta chains follows, all from one sample in a study of blood T cells in healthy people across ages. TCRdb analysed the 5' RACE reads with MiXCR anew, one entry per CDR3 protein. The profile shows 650,000 to 1,000,000 distinct CDR3 sequences, about 47% of them singletons. Sequencing was carried out using blood. The receptors stem from a man older than 75 in good health. CDR3s leave out the opening cysteine and the closing phenylalanine or tryptophan. Fields, in order: V gene, J gene, CDR3 protein.

V gene: TRBV12-3/TRBV12-4; J gene: TRBJ1-1; CDR3 protein: ASSRTGMMNTEAF
V gene: TRBV10-3; J gene: NA; CDR3 protein: AISEAGTGIYEQY
V gene: TRBV27; J gene: TRBJ2-1; CDR3 protein: ASSFFAGQGWDEQF
V gene: TRBV10-3; J gene: TRBJ1-1; CDR3 protein: AISEPVIGQMKNTEAF
V gene: TRBV27; J gene: TRBJ2-7; CDR3 protein: ASSLLASGRAYEQY
V gene: TRBV7-9; J gene: TRBJ2-3; CDR3 protein: ASSFPSGATDTQY
V gene: TRBV24-1; J gene: TRBJ2-5; CDR3 protein: ATVGLGPYQETQY
V gene: TRBV6-2/TRBV6-3; J gene: TRBJ2-5; CDR3 protein: ASTPAEAYNEQY
V gene: TRBV6-6; J gene: TRBJ2-1; CDR3 protein: ASRRGQGDNEQF
V gene: TRBV28; J gene: TRBJ2-1; CDR3 protein: ASSGIDTSGNNYNEQF
V gene: TRBV28; J gene: TRBJ2-5; CDR3 protein: ASSASGIPETQY
V gene: TRBV9; J gene: TRBJ2-3; CDR3 protein: ASSPISDTQY
V gene: TRBV28; J gene: TRBJ2-4; CDR3 protein: ASSQGGKNIQY
V gene: TRBV20-1; J gene: TRBJ2-7; CDR3 protein: SAPGGRAYEQY
V gene: TRBV12-3/TRBV12-4; J gene: TRBJ1-5; CDR3 protein: ASNSLQGRPQH
V gene: TRBV11-2; J gene: TRBJ2-7; CDR3 protein: ASSLEWVEEQY
V gene: TRBV5-1; J gene: TRBJ2-7; CDR3 protein: ASRDGTSEPYEQY
V gene: TRBV5-1; J gene: TRBJ1-4; CDR3 protein: ASSIGQGDEKLF
V gene: TRBV29-1; J gene: TRBJ1-4; CDR3 protein: SVDRVGTNEKLF
V gene: TRBV7-9; J gene: TRBJ2-1; CDR3 protein: ASTYSGGSYNEQF
V gene: TRBV20-1; J gene: TRBJ2-3; CDR3 protein: SARGLAGFSDTQY
V gene: TRBV28; J gene: TRBJ2-3; CDR3 protein: ASSGRQGSTDTQY
V gene: TRBV7-2; J gene: TRBJ2-4; CDR3 protein: ASTSSSDIQY
V gene: TRBV2; J gene: TRBJ1-1; CDR3 protein: ASSEALAATGAF
V gene: TRBV28; J gene: TRBJ2-7; CDR3 protein: ASSSASASSYEQY
V gene: TRBV9; J gene: TRBJ1-1; CDR3 protein: ASSPRRQNTEAF
V gene: TRBV20-1; J gene: TRBJ2-1; CDR3 protein: SAREGSGEGVTQF
V gene: TRBV5-6; J gene: NA; CDR3 protein: ASSADRVGAQETQF
V gene: TRBV7-2; J gene: TRBJ2-3; CDR3 protein: ASSLLAGLSTDTQY
V gene: TRBV4-2; J gene: TRBJ1-2; CDR3 protein: ASSQDRDDYGYT
V gene: TRBV29-1; J gene: TRBJ2-7; CDR3 protein: SILAGNSYEQY
V gene: TRBV6-2/TRBV6-3; J gene: TRBJ2-6; CDR3 protein: ASSTAPLGQGTTGANVLT
V gene: TRBV7-3; J gene: TRBJ2-1; CDR3 protein: ASSLRTSGSKQF
V gene: TRBV7-2; J gene: TRBJ1-5; CDR3 protein: ASSLTTGGGQPQH
V gene: TRBV5-1; J gene: TRBJ2-1; CDR3 protein: ASSHGTPNEQF
V gene: TRBV24-1; J gene: TRBJ1-6; CDR3 protein: ATSDSQGLNSPLH
V gene: TRBV9; J gene: TRBJ2-7; CDR3 protein: ASSDGTKYEQY
V gene: TRBV7-8; J gene: TRBJ2-1; CDR3 protein: ASSPPWPSNEQF
V gene: TRBV29-1; J gene: TRBJ1-2; CDR3 protein: SAEQGAAGYT
V gene: TRBV20-1; J gene: TRBJ2-6; CDR3 protein: SARVRLAGGPASSGANVLT
V gene: TRBV20-1; J gene: TRBJ1-4; CDR3 protein: SAKPGQGDEKLF
V gene: TRBV20-1; J gene: NA; CDR3 protein: SATVGQGGYEQY
V gene: TRBV10-2; J gene: NA; CDR3 protein: ASSPHRLASSYNEQY
V gene: TRBV5-5; J gene: TRBJ1-2; CDR3 protein: ASSLSLRAGGKDGYT
V gene: TRBV7-9; J gene: TRBJ2-1; CDR3 protein: ASSSGYYNEQF
V gene: TRBV20-1; J gene: TRBJ2-7; CDR3 protein: SARVGGYEQY
V gene: TRBV7-3; J gene: NA; CDR3 protein: ASSLTGSSSETQY
V gene: TRBV29-1; J gene: TRBJ1-4; CDR3 protein: SVAPTGGEKLF
V gene: TRBV29-1; J gene: TRBJ2-3; CDR3 protein: SVEAGRDKLDTQY
V gene: TRBV7-9; J gene: TRBJ2-1; CDR3 protein: ASSLSGPNEQF
V gene: TRBV27; J gene: NA; CDR3 protein: ASSQREWPSYEQY
V gene: TRBV3-1; J gene: TRBJ2-1; CDR3 protein: ASTSASGINNEQF
V gene: TRBV12-3/TRBV12-4; J gene: TRBJ2-7; CDR3 protein: ATATGVDYEQY
V gene: TRBV9; J gene: TRBJ2-7; CDR3 protein: ASSEGGLAYEQY